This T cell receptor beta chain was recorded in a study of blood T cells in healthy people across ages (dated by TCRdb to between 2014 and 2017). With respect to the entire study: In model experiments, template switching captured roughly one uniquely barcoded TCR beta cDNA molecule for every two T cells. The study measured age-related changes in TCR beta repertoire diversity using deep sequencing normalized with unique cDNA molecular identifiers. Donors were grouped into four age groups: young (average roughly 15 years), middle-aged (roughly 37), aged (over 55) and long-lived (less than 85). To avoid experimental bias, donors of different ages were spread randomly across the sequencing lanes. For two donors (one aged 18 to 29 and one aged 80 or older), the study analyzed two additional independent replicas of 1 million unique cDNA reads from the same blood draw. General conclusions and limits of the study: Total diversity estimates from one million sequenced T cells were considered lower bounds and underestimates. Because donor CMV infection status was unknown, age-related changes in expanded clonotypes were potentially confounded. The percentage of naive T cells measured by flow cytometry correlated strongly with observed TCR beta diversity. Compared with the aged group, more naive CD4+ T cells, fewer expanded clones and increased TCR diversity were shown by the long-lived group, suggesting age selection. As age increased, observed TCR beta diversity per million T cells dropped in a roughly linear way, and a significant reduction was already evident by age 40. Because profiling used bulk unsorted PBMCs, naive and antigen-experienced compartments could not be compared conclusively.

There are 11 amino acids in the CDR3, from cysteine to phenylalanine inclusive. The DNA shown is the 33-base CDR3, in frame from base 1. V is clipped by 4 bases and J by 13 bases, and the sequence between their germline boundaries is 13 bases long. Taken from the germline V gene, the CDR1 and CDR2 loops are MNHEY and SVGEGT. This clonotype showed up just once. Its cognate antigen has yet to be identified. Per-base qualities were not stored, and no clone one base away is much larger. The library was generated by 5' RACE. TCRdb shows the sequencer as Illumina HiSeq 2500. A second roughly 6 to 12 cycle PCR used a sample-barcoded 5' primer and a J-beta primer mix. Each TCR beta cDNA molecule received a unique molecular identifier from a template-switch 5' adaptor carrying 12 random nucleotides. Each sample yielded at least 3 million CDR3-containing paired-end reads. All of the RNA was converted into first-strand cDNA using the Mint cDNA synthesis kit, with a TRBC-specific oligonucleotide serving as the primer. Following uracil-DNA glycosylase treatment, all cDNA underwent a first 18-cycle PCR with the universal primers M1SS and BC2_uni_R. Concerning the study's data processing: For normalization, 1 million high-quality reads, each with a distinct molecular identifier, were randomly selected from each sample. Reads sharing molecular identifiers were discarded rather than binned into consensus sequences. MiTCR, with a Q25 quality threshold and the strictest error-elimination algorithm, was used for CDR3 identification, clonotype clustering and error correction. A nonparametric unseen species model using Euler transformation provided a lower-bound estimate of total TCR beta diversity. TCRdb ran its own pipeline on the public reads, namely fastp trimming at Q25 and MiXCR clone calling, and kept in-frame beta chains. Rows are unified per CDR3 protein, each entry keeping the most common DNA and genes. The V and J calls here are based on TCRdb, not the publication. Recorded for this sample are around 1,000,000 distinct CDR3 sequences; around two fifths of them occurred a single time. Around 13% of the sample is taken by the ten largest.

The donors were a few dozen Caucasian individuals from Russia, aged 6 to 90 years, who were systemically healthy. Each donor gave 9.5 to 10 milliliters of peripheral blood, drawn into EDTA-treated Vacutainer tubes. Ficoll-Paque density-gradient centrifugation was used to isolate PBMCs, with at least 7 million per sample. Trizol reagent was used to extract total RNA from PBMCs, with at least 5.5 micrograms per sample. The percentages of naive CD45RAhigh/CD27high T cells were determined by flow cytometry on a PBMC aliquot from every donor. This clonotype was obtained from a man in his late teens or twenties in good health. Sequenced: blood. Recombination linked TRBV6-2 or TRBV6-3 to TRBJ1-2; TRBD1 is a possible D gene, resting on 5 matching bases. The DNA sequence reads TGTGCCAGCAGTTTTACGGCGGGACTCACCTTC. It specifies CASSFTAGLTF.